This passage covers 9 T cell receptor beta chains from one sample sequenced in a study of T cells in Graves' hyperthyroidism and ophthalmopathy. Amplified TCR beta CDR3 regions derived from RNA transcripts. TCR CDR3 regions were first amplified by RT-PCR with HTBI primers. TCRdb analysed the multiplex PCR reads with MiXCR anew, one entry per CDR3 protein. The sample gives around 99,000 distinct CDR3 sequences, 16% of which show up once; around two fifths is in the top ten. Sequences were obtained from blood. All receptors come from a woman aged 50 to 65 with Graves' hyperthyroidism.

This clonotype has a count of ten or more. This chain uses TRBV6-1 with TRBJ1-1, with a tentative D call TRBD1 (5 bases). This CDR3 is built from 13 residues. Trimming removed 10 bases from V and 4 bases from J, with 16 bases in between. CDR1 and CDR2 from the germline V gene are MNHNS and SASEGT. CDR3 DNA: TGTGCCAACAGGCCCGCCGGGGTCACTGAAGCTTTCTTT. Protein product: CANRPAGVTEAFF.

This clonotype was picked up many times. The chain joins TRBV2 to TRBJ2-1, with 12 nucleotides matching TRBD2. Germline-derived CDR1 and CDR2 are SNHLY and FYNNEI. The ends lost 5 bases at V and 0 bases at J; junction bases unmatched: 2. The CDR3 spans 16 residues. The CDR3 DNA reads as TGTGCCAGCAGTCCGACTAGCGGGAGCTCCTACAATGAGCAGTTCTTC. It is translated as CASSPTSGSSYNEQFF.

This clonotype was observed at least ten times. In nucleotides, the CDR3 is TGTGCCAGCAGCCAAGGGGTTTCTGGGGCCAACGTCCTGACTTTC. This codes for CASSQGVSGANVLTF. The chain is built from TRBV3-1 and TRBJ2-6; D call uncertain. Trimming took 1 base from V and 1 from J, leaving 5 bases between them. Germline assignment: CDR1 LGHDT and CDR2 YNNKEL (reference sequence). The CDR3 spans 15 residues.

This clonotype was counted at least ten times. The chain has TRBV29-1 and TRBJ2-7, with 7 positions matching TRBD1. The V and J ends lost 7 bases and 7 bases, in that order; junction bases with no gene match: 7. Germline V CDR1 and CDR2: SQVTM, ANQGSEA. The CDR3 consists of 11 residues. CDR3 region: CSAWTGREQYV. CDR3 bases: TGCAGCGCATGGACAGGACGGGAGCAGTACGTC.

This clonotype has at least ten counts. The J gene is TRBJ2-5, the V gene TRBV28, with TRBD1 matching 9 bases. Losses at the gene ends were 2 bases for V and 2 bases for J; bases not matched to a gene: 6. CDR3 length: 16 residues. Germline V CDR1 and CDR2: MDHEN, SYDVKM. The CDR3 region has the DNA TGTGCCAGCAGTTTACCCGGGACAGGGCGGCAAGAGACCCAGTACTTC. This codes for CASSLPGTGRQETQYF.

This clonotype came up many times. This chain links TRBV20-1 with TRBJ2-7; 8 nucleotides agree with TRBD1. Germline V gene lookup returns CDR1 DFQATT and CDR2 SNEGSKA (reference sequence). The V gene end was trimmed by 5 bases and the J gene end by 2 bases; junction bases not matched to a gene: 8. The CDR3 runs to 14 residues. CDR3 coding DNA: TGCAGTGCTGCTCAGACAGGGGTTCCCTACGAGCAGTACTTC. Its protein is CSAAQTGVPYEQYF.

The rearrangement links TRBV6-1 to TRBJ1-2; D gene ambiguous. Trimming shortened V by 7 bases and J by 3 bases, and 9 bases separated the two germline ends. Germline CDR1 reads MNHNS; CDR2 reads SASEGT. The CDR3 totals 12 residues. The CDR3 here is CASTGRDYGYTF. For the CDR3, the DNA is TGTGCCAGCACCGGACGGGACTATGGCTACACCTTC.

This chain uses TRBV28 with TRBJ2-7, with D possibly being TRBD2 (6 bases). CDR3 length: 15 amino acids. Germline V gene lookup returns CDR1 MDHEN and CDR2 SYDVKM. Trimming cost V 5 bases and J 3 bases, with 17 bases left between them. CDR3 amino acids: CASSPPGTGVYEQYF. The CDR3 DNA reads TGTGCCAGCAGTCCCCCCGGGACGGGAGTCTACGAGCAGTACTTC.

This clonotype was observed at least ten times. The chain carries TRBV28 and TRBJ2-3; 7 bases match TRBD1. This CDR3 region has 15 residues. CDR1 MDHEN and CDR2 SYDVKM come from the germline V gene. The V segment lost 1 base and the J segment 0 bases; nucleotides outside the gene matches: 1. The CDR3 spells CASSLLTGSTDTQYF. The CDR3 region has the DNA TGTGCCAGCAGTTTATTGACAGGGAGCACAGATACGCAGTATTTT.